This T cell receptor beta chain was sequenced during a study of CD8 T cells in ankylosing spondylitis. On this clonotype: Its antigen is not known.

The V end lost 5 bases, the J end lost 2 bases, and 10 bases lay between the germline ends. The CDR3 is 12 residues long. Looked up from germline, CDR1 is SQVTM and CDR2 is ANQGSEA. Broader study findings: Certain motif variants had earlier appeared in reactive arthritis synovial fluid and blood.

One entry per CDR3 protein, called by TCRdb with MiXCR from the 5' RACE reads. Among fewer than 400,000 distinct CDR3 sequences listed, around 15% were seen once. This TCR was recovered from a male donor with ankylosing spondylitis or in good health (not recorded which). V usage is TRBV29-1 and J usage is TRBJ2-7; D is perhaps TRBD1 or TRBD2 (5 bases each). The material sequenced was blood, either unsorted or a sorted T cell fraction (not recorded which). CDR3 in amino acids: CSVTGQTYEQYF. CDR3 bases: TGCAGCGTTACGGGGCAGACCTACGAGCAGTACTTC.